The 31 T cell receptor beta chains below come from one sample, sequenced in a study of blood T cell repertoires in COVID-19 (dated by TCRdb to the early 2020s). Library generation was performed with the immunoSEQ multiplex PCR assay. Sourced from immuneACCESS, this table was stored by TCRdb with only in-frame sequences that have V and J called. A share of the clones is absent; for the studies checked, an unresolved V gene accounts for under half, and the remainder has no known explanation. This sample is represented by more than 150,000 clones; more than 80% of them were singletons. The ten biggest clones cover 5.5% to 7.5% of the sample. Sequencing was carried out using peripheral blood. Source of these receptors: a human donor in a cohort sampled during active COVID-19.

The rearrangement joins TRBV27 to TRBJ2-2; the match to TRBD2 covers 11 bases. The CDR3 has 14 amino acids. Trimming cost V 6 bases and J 4 bases; bases outside gene matches: 1. The germline V gene has CDR1 MNHEY and CDR2 SMNVEV (reference sequence). The CDR3 region is CASRLAGGTGELFF. CDR3 bases: TGTGCCAGCAGGCTAGCGGGGGGCACCGGGGAGCTGTTTTTT.

The genes are TRBV7-8 and TRBJ1-2; 9 positions agree with TRBD1. This CDR3 has 15 amino acids. In germline, CDR1 is SGHVS, CDR2 FQNEAQ. Trimming removed 3 bases from V and 6 bases from J; junction bases left unmatched: 8. This chain's CDR3 is CASSFGDRVLDGYTF. Here the CDR3 DNA reads TGTGCCAGCAGCTTTGGGGACAGGGTTTTGGATGGCTACACCTTC.

This chain uses TRBV18 with TRBJ2-7; 9 bases match TRBD1. The length of the CDR3 is 14 residues. Germline trimming cut 3 bases from V and 2 bases from J; bases unmatched to any gene: 2. CDR1 KGHSH and CDR2 LQKENI come from the germline V gene. CDR3 nucleotides: TGTGCCAGCTCACCCGGGACAGGGCCCTACGAGCAGTACTTC. It codes for CASSPGTGPYEQYF.

The V call is TRBV30, the J call TRBJ2-7; TRBD2 matches at 7 bases. This CDR3 spans 13 amino acids. V shed 2 bases, J shed 2 bases, and the junction held 3 bases outside the gene matches. The germline gives CDR1 GTSNPN, CDR2 SVGIG (reference sequence). CDR3 loop: CAWSWGGAYEQYF. Here the CDR3 DNA reads TGTGCCTGGAGTTGGGGAGGGGCCTACGAGCAGTACTTC.

This chain connects TRBV6-5 to TRBJ2-7; 8 nucleotides agree with TRBD2. The CDR3 extends over 11 amino acids. Per the germline V gene, CDR1 is MNHEY and CDR2 is SVGAGI. With V trimmed by 7 bases and J by 6 bases, 2 bases remained unmatched. The CDR3 region has the DNA TGTGCCAGCACTCTAGCGGGCGAGCAGTACTTC. It translates to CASTLAGEQYF.

This sequence joins TRBV2 and TRBJ2-2; no firm D call. The CDR3 contains 10 residues. Germline V lookup: CDR1 SNHLY, CDR2 FYNNEI. The germline V and J ends were trimmed by 8 bases and 8 bases, with 6 bases remaining between them. CDR3 amino acids: CASRRGELFF. The DNA of the CDR3 is TGTGCCAGCCGGAGAGGGGAGCTGTTTTTT.

The chain couples TRBV4-1 to TRBJ2-7; 9 bases agree with TRBD2. From germline, CDR1 is MGHRA and CDR2 YSYEKL. V was clipped by 1 base and J by 3 bases; unmatched bases: 1. The CDR3 contains 14 residues. CDR3 nucleotides: TGCGCCAGCAGCCAAGGTAGCGGGGGCTACGAGCAGTACTTC. This sequence encodes CASSQGSGGYEQYF.

The chain links TRBV5-1 to TRBJ1-1; 10 nucleotides align to TRBD1. The CDR3 is 13 amino acids. Per germline, CDR1 SGHRS and CDR2 YFSETQ. The J segment lost 10 bases and the V segment lost 4 bases, leaving 7 bases of the junction unmatched. The CDR3 DNA follows: TGCGCCAGCAGCACAGGACAGGGGGTACGAGCTTTCTTT. It codes for CASSTGQGVRAFF.

This chain joins TRBV6-2 or TRBV6-3 and TRBJ2-7; the D call may be TRBD1 or TRBD2 (5 bases each). V was pared by 6 bases and J by 6 bases, with 12 bases between. Germline V CDR1 and CDR2: MNHEY, SVGEGT. The CDR3 is 12 amino acids. In DNA form, the CDR3 reads TGTGCCAGCAGGTACGGGGCTTTCGAGCAGTACTTC. Amino acids: CASRYGAFEQYF.

This clone was detected only a few times. The CDR3 DNA reads TGCGCCACCCAGACAGGCTACGAGCAGTACTTC. Translating it yields CATQTGYEQYF. The genes are TRBV10-2 and TRBJ2-7, with D possibly TRBD1 on 6 matching bases. CDR3 length: 11 residues. Trimming cost V 10 bases and J 3 bases, with 10 bases left between them. Germline V gives CDR1 WSHSY, CDR2 SAAADI.

The chain uses TRBV2 and TRBJ2-1; 8 bases line up with TRBD2. Germline lookup yields CDR1 SNHLY and CDR2 FYNNEI. V shed 3 bases and J 8 bases; nucleotides not matched to a gene: 3. The CDR3 has 13 residues. CDR3 DNA sequence: TGTGCCAGCAGTGACGCCGGGAGGGATGAGCAGTTCTTC. Translating it yields CASSDAGRDEQFF.

This sequence joins TRBV5-4 and TRBJ1-4; 7 positions agree with TRBD1. V gave up 2 bases and J gave up 4 bases; unmatched junction bases: 2. The V gene's germline CDR1 is SGHNT and CDR2 YYREEE (reference sequence). This CDR3 is built from 14 residues. DNA for the CDR3: TGTGCCAGCAGCTTCAGGGGGATTAATGAAAAACTGTTTTTT. It is translated as CASSFRGINEKLFF. The full variable domain, rest sourced from reference TRBV5-4 and TRBJ1-4, is ETGVTQSPTHLIKTRGQQVTLRCSSQSGHNTVSWYQQALGQGPQFIFQYYREEENGRGNFPPRFSGLQFPNYSSELNVNALELDDSALYLCASSFRGINEKLFFGSGTQLSVL.

V is TRBV5-1 and J is TRBJ1-4; 9 positions agree with TRBD1. After removal of 7 bases from V and 3 bases from J, the junction contained 13 bases not matched to a gene. The CDR3 consists of 17 residues. CDR1 SGHRS and CDR2 YFSETQ come from the germline V gene. In nucleotides, the CDR3 is TGCGCCAGCCGATTCGGGGACAGGGAACTAGCTAATGAAAAACTGTTTTTT. Translating it yields CASRFGDRELANEKLFF.

This chain links TRBV21-1 with TRBJ1-1; the table assigns TRBD1, which was not confirmed against the DNA. TRBV21-1 is termed a pseudogene. The CDR3 runs 18 residues. The CDR3 nucleotides read TGTGCCAGCAGCAAAGAGGTGCGCTCACAGGGGAGATTCACTGAAGCTTTCTTT. It codes for CASSKEVRSQGRFTEAFF.

The V and J genes are TRBV5-1 and TRBJ2-5; the D gene is possibly TRBD1 (6 bases). This CDR3 has 14 residues. V was cut by 0 bases and J by 4 bases, with 10 bases left in between. Germline V lookup: CDR1 SGHRS, CDR2 YFSETQ. The CDR3 DNA reads TGCGCCAGCAGCTTGGTCGGCAGGGGAGAGACCCAGTACTTC. This encodes CASSLVGRGETQYF.

Details on this clone: One junction end disagrees with the germline gene, perhaps due to a read error. This sequence joins TRBV5-1 and TRBJ1-2; no definite D call. There are 14 residues in the CDR3. Germline CDR1 reads SGHRS; CDR2 reads YFSETQ. The CDR3 region is CASSLERSMVGSAF. CDR3 DNA: TGCGCCAGCAGCTTGGAAAGGTCAATGGTGGGCTCGGCCTTC.

V and J are TRBV7-8 and TRBJ1-4; D possibly corresponds to TRBD1 (5 bases). There are 15 residues in the CDR3. Germline V gives CDR1 SGHVS, CDR2 FQNEAQ. V lost 5 bases and J 8 bases, leaving 18 bases between the germline ends. CDR3 nucleotide sequence: TGTGCCAGCAGCCCGGGAGGCAGGGATAGGGAAAAACTGTTTTTT. Amino acids: CASSPGGRDREKLFF. Together with reference TRBV7-8 and TRBJ1-4, the CDR3 gives the full variable domain: GAGVSQSPRYKVAKRGQDVALRCDPISGHVSLFWYQQALGQGPEFLTYFQNEAQLDKSGLPSDRFFAERPEGSVSTLKIQRTQQEDSAVYLCASSPGGRDREKLFFGSGTQLSVL.

This chain joins TRBV4-2 and TRBJ1-2; TRBD1 agrees at 8 bases. The CDR3 loop spans 16 amino acids. V dropped 4 bases and J dropped 7; count of bases not matched to a gene: 14. The germline V gene has CDR1 LGHNA and CDR2 YNFKEQ. CDR3 sequence (DNA): TGTGCCAGCAGCCCAGGTGAAGGAGGCAGGGGGCTTGGCTACACCTTC. Its translation is CASSPGEGGRGLGYTF.

This clone was observed a single time. The gene calls are TRBV7-3 and TRBJ2-1; the match to TRBD2 covers 8 bases. The ends lost 5 bases at V and 7 bases at J; junction bases unmatched: 7. The CDR3 is 14 amino acids. The germline CDR1 and CDR2 sequences are SGHTA and FQGTGA. Here the CDR3 DNA reads TGTGCCAGCAGCCCGGGGGGGGCCTCAAATGAGCAGTTCTTC. Translating it yields CASSPGGASNEQFF.

The rearrangement joins TRBV12-3 or TRBV12-4 to TRBJ2-7; tentatively, D is TRBD1 (5 bases). The CDR3 sequence is 12 residues long. The V end lost 3 bases, the J end lost 6 bases, and 9 bases lay between the germline ends. Written as DNA, the CDR3 is TGTGCCAGCAGTTTTGGGGCCGCCGAGCAGTACTTC. Translation gives CASSFGAAEQYF.

In its sample, this clone was seen once. The V and J genes are TRBV4-1 and TRBJ2-1; perhaps TRBD1 as D (6 bases). Germline CDR1 and CDR2: MGHRA and YSYEKL. With 4 bases removed from V and 4 bases from J, the gap between germline ends came to 17 bases. The CDR3 spans 16 residues. Here the CDR3 reads CASSPFSGVLYNEQFF. CDR3 in DNA: TGCGCCAGCAGCCCCTTCTCAGGGGTTCTTTACAATGAGCAGTTCTTC.

The chain is built from TRBV14 and TRBJ2-7; 10 nucleotides align to TRBD1. The V gene's germline CDR1 is SGHDN and CDR2 FVKESK. The CDR3 totals 16 residues. The V segment lost 4 bases and the J segment 6 bases; nucleotides outside the gene matches: 12. CDR3 in amino acids: CASSPLGGTGETEQYF. The CDR3 nucleotides are TGTGCCAGCAGCCCGCTTGGCGGGACAGGGGAGACCGAGCAGTACTTC.

This chain joins TRBV7-2 and TRBJ2-7, with 8 bases aligning to TRBD2. This CDR3 region has 16 residues. Germline CDR1 and CDR2: SGHTA and FQGNSA. V was clipped by 5 bases and J by 0 bases; unmatched bases: 9. The CDR3 sequence is CASSRTERGFSYEQYF. The CDR3 nucleotides read TGTGCCAGCAGCCGCACCGAGCGGGGGTTCTCCTACGAGCAGTACTTC. The full variable domain, rest sourced from reference TRBV7-2 and TRBJ2-7, is GAGVSQSPSNKVTEKGKDVELRCDPISGHTALYWYRQSLGQGLEFLIYFQGNSAPDKSGLPSDRFSAERTGGSVSTLTIQRTQQEDSAVYLCASSRTERGFSYEQYFGPGTRLTVT.

This clone was seen just once. V is TRBV7-3 and J is TRBJ1-1, with D unclear. V lost 2 bases and J lost 6, with 10 bases in between. CDR3 length equals 13 residues. Germline V CDR1 and CDR2: SGHTA, FQGTGA. The CDR3 loop reads CASSLASEAEAFF. The CDR3 nucleotides are TGTGCCAGCAGCTTAGCCAGCGAGGCTGAAGCTTTCTTT.

The chain is built from TRBV3-1 (or the pseudogene TRBV3-2) and TRBJ1-2; 8 bases align to TRBD1. Germline trimming cut 2 bases from V and 5 bases from J; bases unmatched to any gene: 4. CDR1 is LGHDT, CDR2 YNNKEL, per germline (reference sequence). This CDR3 comprises 14 residues. This CDR3 reads CASSQQGASYGYTF. In nucleotides, the CDR3 is TGTGCCAGCAGCCAACAGGGGGCTTCTTATGGCTACACCTTC.

The chain uses TRBV6-1 and TRBJ1-5, with D uncertain. The CDR3 has 13 residues. Germline assignment: CDR1 MNHNS and CDR2 SASEGT. V lost 2 bases and J lost 6, with 8 bases in between. CDR3 region: CASSESPGQPQHF. CDR3 bases: TGTGCCAGCAGTGAAAGCCCCGGTCAGCCCCAGCATTTT.

The CDR3 bases are TGTGCCAGCAGCCAAGATCACAGCTCCTACGAGCAGTACTTC. It is translated as CASSQDHSSYEQYF. This chain links TRBV3-1 (or the pseudogene TRBV3-2) with TRBJ2-7; D gene unclear. Trimming left V 0 bases short and J 0 bases short, with 6 bases between. The CDR3 length is 14 residues. CDR1 is LGHDT, CDR2 YNNKEL, per germline (reference sequence).

This clone appeared a few times. The junction shows a germline mismatch at one end, possibly a read error. The V and J genes are TRBV10-1 and TRBJ1-1; a possible D gene is TRBD1 (5 bases). The CDR3 has 13 residues. Germline assignment: CDR1 WNHNN and CDR2 SYGVQD (reference sequence). For the CDR3, the DNA is TGCGCCAGCAGTGTCAGGGTGAATACTGAAGCTTTCTTT. It translates to CASSVRVNTEAFF.

This clone is a singleton in its sample. The V gene is TRBV15, the J gene TRBJ1-1; 7 bases agree with TRBD1. Germline V gene data show CDR1 as LNHNV and CDR2 as YYDKDF (reference sequence). V trimming: 3 bases; J trimming: 1 base; junction bases outside the gene matches: 5. The CDR3 spans 15 residues. The CDR3 DNA follows: TGTGCCACCAGCAGTCCACAGGGGCCGAACACTGAAGCTTTCTTT. Protein product: CATSSPQGPNTEAFF.

Only a few counts were recorded for this clone. The V gene is TRBV9, the J gene TRBJ1-3; D possibly corresponds to TRBD1 (5 bases). Trimming stripped 3 bases from V and 1 base from J, with 8 bases between. Germline V gives CDR1 SGDLS, CDR2 YYNGEE. CDR3 length equals 14 residues. CDR3 coding DNA: TGTGCCAGCAGCGAGGGGTCTTCTGGAAACACCATATATTTT. It yields the protein CASSEGSSGNTIYF.

The gene calls are TRBV14 and TRBJ1-2; D perhaps matches TRBD1 (5 bases). This CDR3 is built from 14 residues. V was pared by 0 bases and J by 8 bases, with 13 bases between. Germline V gene lookup returns CDR1 SGHDN and CDR2 FVKESK. The CDR3 protein is CASSQETRAGGYTF. CDR3 DNA sequence: TGTGCCAGCAGCCAAGAAACCAGGGCGGGGGGCTACACCTTC.